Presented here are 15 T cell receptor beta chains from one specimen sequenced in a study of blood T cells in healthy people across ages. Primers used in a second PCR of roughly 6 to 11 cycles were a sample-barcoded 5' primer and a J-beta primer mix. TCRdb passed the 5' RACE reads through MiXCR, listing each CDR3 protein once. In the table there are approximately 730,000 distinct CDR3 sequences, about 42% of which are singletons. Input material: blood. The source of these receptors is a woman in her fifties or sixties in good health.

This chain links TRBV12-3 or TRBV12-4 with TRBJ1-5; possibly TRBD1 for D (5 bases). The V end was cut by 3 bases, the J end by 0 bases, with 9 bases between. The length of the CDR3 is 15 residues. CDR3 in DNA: TGTGCCAGCAGTTTGTCAGGGTCTAGCAATCAGCCCCAGCATTTT. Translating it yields CASSLSGSSNQPQHF.

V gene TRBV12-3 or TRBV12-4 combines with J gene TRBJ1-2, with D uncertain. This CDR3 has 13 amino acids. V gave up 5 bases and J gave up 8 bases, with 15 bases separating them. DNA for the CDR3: TGTGCCAGCAGTGTCGGGCATGAAGGGGGCTACACCTTC. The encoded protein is CASSVGHEGGYTF.

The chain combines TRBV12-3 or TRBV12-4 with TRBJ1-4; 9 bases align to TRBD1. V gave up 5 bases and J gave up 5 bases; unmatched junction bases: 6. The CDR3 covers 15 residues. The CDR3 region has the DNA TGTGCCAGCAGTGTGGGACAGGGATGGAATGAAAAACTGTTTTTT. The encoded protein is CASSVGQGWNEKLFF.

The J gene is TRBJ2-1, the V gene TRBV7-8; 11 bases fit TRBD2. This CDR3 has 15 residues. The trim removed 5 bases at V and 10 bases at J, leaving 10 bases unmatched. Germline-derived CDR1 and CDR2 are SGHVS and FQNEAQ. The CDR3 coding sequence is TGTGCCAGCAGCGAGGGACTAGCGGTAGCAACGGAGCAGTTCTTC. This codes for CASSEGLAVATEQFF.

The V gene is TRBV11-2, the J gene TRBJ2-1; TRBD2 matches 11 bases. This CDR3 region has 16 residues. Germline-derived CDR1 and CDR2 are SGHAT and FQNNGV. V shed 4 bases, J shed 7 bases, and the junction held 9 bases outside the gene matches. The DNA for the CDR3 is TGTGCCAGCAGCTCCCGACTAGCGGGGAGTGGGAATGAGCAGTTCTTC. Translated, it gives CASSSRLAGSGNEQFF.

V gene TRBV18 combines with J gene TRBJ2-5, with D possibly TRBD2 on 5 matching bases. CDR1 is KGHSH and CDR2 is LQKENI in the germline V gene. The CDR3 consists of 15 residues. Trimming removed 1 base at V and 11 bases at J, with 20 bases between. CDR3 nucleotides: TGTGCCAGCTCACCACTGGCGGGTCTTGGGAATGAGCAGTACTTC. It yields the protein CASSPLAGLGNEQYF.

In DNA, the CDR3 is TGTGCCAGCAGTTCTCAGGGTGCGGTTGATGAAAAACTGTTTTTT. This codes for CASSSQGAVDEKLFF. The V and J genes are TRBV12-3 or TRBV12-4 and TRBJ1-4, with D maybe TRBD1 (5 bases). This CDR3 has 15 residues. Trimming stripped 4 bases from V and 6 bases from J, with 15 bases between.

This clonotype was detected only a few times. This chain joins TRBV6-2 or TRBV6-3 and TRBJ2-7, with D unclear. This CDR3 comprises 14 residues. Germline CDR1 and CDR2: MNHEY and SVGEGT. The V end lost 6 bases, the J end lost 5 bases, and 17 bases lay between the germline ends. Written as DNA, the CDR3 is TGTGCCAGCAGGGGATCTATGACCAGCCACGAGCAGTACTTC. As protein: CASRGSMTSHEQYF.

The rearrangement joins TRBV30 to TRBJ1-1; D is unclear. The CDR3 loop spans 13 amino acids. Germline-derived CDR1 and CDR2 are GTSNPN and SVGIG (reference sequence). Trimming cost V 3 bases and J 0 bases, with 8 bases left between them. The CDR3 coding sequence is TGTGCCTGGAGCAGCACCATGAACACTGAAGCTTTCTTT. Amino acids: CAWSSTMNTEAFF.

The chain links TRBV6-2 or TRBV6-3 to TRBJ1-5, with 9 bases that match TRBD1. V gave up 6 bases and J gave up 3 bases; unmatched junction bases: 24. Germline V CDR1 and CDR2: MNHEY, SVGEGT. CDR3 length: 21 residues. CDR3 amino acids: CASSSRLKVPGQGQNNQPQHF. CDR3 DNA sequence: TGTGCCAGCAGCTCTCGCCTGAAAGTCCCGGGACAGGGACAAAACAATCAGCCCCAGCATTTT.

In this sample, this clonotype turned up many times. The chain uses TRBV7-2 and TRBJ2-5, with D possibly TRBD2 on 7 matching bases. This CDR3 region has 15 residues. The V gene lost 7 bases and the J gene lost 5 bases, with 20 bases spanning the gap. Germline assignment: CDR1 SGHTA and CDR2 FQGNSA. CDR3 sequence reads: CASTLSGGRWETQYF. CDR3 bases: TGTGCCAGCACCCTCTCCGGGGGGCGCTGGGAGACCCAGTACTTC.

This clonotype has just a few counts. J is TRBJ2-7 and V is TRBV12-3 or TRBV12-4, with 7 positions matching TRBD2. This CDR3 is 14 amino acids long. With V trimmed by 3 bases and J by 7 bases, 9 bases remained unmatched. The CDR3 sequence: CASSFSSGRGEQYF. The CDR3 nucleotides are TGTGCCAGCAGTTTTTCTAGCGGCAGAGGGGAGCAGTACTTC.

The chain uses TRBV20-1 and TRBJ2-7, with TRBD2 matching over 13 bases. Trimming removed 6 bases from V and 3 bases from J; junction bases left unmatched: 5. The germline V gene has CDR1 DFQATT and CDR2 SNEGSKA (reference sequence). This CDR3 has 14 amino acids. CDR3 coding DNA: TGCAGTGCCTCGGGACTAGCGGGGCTCTACGAGCAGTACTTC. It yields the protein CSASGLAGLYEQYF.

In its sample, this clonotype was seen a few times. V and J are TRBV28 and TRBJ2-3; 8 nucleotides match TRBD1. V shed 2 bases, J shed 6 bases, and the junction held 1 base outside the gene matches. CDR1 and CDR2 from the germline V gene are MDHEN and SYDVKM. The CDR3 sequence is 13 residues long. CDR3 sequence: CASSLNRGDTQYF. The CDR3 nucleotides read TGTGCCAGCAGTTTAAACAGGGGGGATACGCAGTATTTT. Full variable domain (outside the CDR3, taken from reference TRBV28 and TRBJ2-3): DVKVTQSSRYLVKRTGEKVFLECVQDMDHENMFWYRQDPGLGLRLIYFSYDVKMKEKGDIPEGYSVSREKKERFSLILESASTNQTSMYLCASSLNRGDTQYFGPGTRLTVL.

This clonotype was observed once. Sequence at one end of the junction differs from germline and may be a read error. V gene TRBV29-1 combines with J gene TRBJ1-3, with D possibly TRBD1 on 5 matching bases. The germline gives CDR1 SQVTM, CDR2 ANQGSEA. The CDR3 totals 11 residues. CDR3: CSVRWGRTRYF. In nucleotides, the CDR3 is TGCAGCGTGCGATGGGGGAGAACCAGATATTTT. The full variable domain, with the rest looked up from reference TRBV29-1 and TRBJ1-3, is SAVISQKPSRDICQRGTSLTIQCQVDSQVTMMFWYRQQPGQSLTLIATANQGSEATYESGFVIDKFPISRPNLTFSTLTVSNMSPEDSSIYLCSVRWGRTRYFGEGSWLTVV.